The T cell receptor beta chain under discussion was sequenced for a study of cytomegalovirus exposure and HLA in healthy donors. Donors were ostensibly healthy at sampling, although undocumented immune exposures were probable. Study observations and caveats: When analyzed later, a missense DCLRE1C variant was found to be linked to TCR beta V- and J-gene trimming.

A note on this clone: Its antigen remains unknown.

The PCR ran on 60 Vbeta and 13 Jbeta primers. Data came from immunoSEQ multiplex PCR; TCRdb stores just in-frame clones and leaves some out. In the table there are 120,000 to 150,000 clones, 60% to 80% of which are singletons. V was trimmed by 1 base and J by 2 bases, leaving 14 bases between them. Germline CDR1 SGHDN, CDR2 FVKESK. There are 16 residues in the CDR3. The TCR was taken from a male donor in good health and CMV-seronegative. The sequencing sample was made of PBMCs. V is TRBV14 and J is TRBJ2-5, with D hard to call. The CDR3 is CASSQGDFDSQETQYF. The CDR3 DNA reads TGTGCCAGCAGCCAAGGAGACTTCGACTCTCAAGAGACCCAGTACTTC.